The rows below give T cell receptor beta chains drawn from one sample of a study of cytomegalovirus exposure and HLA in healthy donors. Only in-frame clones appear in the TCRdb table, and some are missing; sequencing was by immunoSEQ multiplex PCR. The data hold 150,000 to 200,000 clones, with roughly 85% observed a single time. The specimen sequenced was PBMCs. These receptors were collected from a woman aged 45 to 65 in good health and CMV-seronegative. CDR3s include the opening cysteine and the closing phenylalanine or tryptophan. D genes are given only for firm matches. Not all rows give a size; the values are once, few, many and, for expanded clones, a class.

D	J	size	V	DNA	CDR3
-	TRBJ2-3	once	TRBV14	TGTGCCAGCAGCCTGGCTCATACGCAGTATTTT	CASSLAHTQYF
-	TRBJ2-7	-	TRBV27	TGTGCCAGCAGTTTAACAGGGTCCCACGAGCAGTACTTC	CASSLTGSHEQYF
TRBD1	TRBJ2-7	-	TRBV7-9	TGTGCCAGCAGCTTAGACTGGACAGGGAGCTACGAGCAGTACTTC	CASSLDWTGSYEQYF
-	TRBJ2-1	-	TRBV19	TGTGCCAGTAGCCTTTACAATGAGCAGTTCTTC	CASSLYNEQFF
TRBD2	TRBJ2-7	-	TRBV19	TGTGCCAGTAGTATCACTAGCGGGAACTACGAGCAGTACTTC	CASSITSGNYEQYF
-	TRBJ2-2	-	TRBV5-1	TGCGCCAGCAGCTTGTACCTCACTCGGGGTGGCACCGGGGAGCTGTTTTTT	CASSLYLTRGGTGELFF
-	TRBJ2-7	-	TRBV6-5	TGTGCCAGCAGGGGAGGGGGGAACTACGAGCAGTACTTC	CASRGGGNYEQYF
TRBD2	TRBJ2-7	-	TRBV2	TGTGCCAGCAGTTCCCGTGGGCTAGCGGGAGGATCTGGGGCTTACGAGCAGTACTTC	CASSSRGLAGGSGAYEQYF
TRBD2	TRBJ2-5	-	TRBV19	TGTGCCAGTGGAAGCGGGAGGGCTATCGGAGAGACCCAGTACTTC	CASGSGRAIGETQYF
-	TRBJ1-2	few	TRBV2	TGTGCCAGCAGTGAAAACAGGGAGAGTGGCTACACCTTC	CASSENRESGYTF
-	TRBJ1-1	-	TRBV9	TGTGCCAGCAGCGTTGGCAGTTTGAACACTGAAGCTTTCTTT	CASSVGSLNTEAFF
TRBD2	TRBJ2-1	-	TRBV5-1	TGCGCCAGCAGCTTGCCCCTCAGCGGGAGCGTAAATGAGCAGTTCTTC	CASSLPLSGSVNEQFF
TRBD1	TRBJ1-5	-	TRBV19	TGTGCCAGTAGTGGACAGGGGGGACGCAATCAGCCCCAGCATTTT	CASSGQGGRNQPQHF
-	TRBJ2-5	-	TRBV7-9	TGTGCCAGCAGCTTTGCGTACCAAGAGACCCAGTACTTC	CASSFAYQETQYF
-	TRBJ2-7	-	TRBV28	TGTGCCAGCAGTTCCGGGTCCAACTACGAGCAGTACTTC	CASSSGSNYEQYF
TRBD2	TRBJ2-7	-	TRBV18	TGTGCCAGCTCACCACCCACCGCCCCGGGGGGCTACGAGCAGTACTTC	CASSPPTAPGGYEQYF
-	TRBJ2-1	-	TRBV5-5	TGTGCCAGCAGCTTGGATATAAGCTATAGGGGCAATGAGCAGTTCTTC	CASSLDISYRGNEQFF
-	TRBJ1-5	once	TRBV7-9	TGTGCCAGCTCCGGGACACCAAATCAGCCCCAGCATTTT	CASSGTPNQPQHF
-	TRBJ1-5	-	TRBV18	TGTGCCAGCTCACCACAAGAAGCAGGGCTCAATCAGCCCCAGCATTTT	CASSPQEAGLNQPQHF
-	TRBJ2-5	few	TRBV5-1	TGCGCCAGCAGCCCCCGGGGTAGCGACGAGACCCAGTACTTC	CASSPRGSDETQYF
TRBD1	TRBJ2-7	-	TRBV11-2	TGTGCCAGCAGCGGCCGGGCCGGGACAGAGCGCTACGAGCAGTACTTC	CASSGRAGTERYEQYF
TRBD1	TRBJ2-7	-	TRBV30	TGTGCCTGGACGGGACAGGGAGGCGTCGAGCAGTACTTC	CAWTGQGGVEQYF
-	TRBJ2-1	-	TRBV18	TGTGCCAGCTCACCTACTGCCGGTCTAAATGAGCAGTTCTTC	CASSPTAGLNEQFF
-	TRBJ1-6	-	TRBV30	TGTGCCTGGGCTCCTCACCAGGGGATTTATAATTCACCCCTCCACTTT	CAWAPHQGIYNSPLHF
-	TRBJ1-5	-	TRBV5-1	TGCGCCAGCAGCCCGGCGGTGGGAGAGGGTCAGCCCCAGCATTTT	CASSPAVGEGQPQHF
-	TRBJ2-7	-	TRBV6-5	TGTGCCAGCAGTTACGCCCCGGGACAACCCTACGAGCAGTACTTC	CASSYAPGQPYEQYF
-	TRBJ1-1	-	TRBV25-1	TGTGCCAGCAGTGAATTGAGTTCGGACACTGAAGCTTTCTTT	CASSELSSDTEAFF
-	TRBJ2-1	once	TRBV10-2	TGCGCCAGCAGAGCGGATGTTGGACGGCCTTTACCAGACCACTCCTACAATGAGCAGTTCTTC	CASRADVGRPLPDHSYNEQFF
-	TRBJ1-5	-	TRBV28	TGTGCCAGCAGTTTGCCCAAAATGGCCAATCAGCCCCAGCATTTT	CASSLPKMANQPQHF
-	TRBJ1-3	-	TRBV7-8	TGTGCCAGCAGCTTAGGGACGACAGCGACTGGAAACACCATATATTTT	CASSLGTTATGNTIYF
TRBD1	TRBJ1-1	-	TRBV6-5	TGTGCCAGCAGCCCGGCCGGACAGGCGGTAGAAGCTTTCTTT	CASSPAGQAVEAFF
-	TRBJ1-1	few	TRBV7-8	TGTGCCAGCAGCTTAAACAGCATGAACACTGAAGCTTTCTTT	CASSLNSMNTEAFF
TRBD2	TRBJ2-1	-	TRBV5-1	TGCGCCAGCAGCTTGGGTGGGACTAGTCCCTACAATGAGCAGTTCTTC	CASSLGGTSPYNEQFF
TRBD2	TRBJ2-7	once	TRBV28	TGTGCCAGCAGCCACTACCTCATACTAGCGGGAGGGGGCGGTTTGAGCTCCTACGAGCAGTACTTC	CASSHYLILAGGGGLSSYEQYF
TRBD2	TRBJ2-5	-	TRBV7-2	TGTGCCAGCAGCTTAGGGCTAGCGGCCCCAGGGACCCAGTACTTC	CASSLGLAAPGTQYF
-	TRBJ1-2	-	TRBV5-1	TGCGCCAGCAGCTACCCCAACGCGGCTTATGGCTACACCTTC	CASSYPNAAYGYTF
TRBD1	TRBJ1-2	-	TRBV5-1	TGCGCCAGCAGCTTGGCCGAGACAGGGGGCTTTGGCTACACCTTC	CASSLAETGGFGYTF